In its sample, the clone carrying this TCR beta chain was seen once. These data come from a study of blood T cell repertoires in COVID-19. About the research overall: The United States, Italy and Spain provided the acute and convalescent COVID-19 samples. PBMCs, B-cell-depleted T cells, or T cells were the source of the cDNA or gDNA that made up the material.

Authors' analysis steps: Nucleated cell number was recorded as an estimate derived from reference gene primer amplification. Assay: immunoSEQ multiplex PCR; the TCRdb copy retains only in-frame clones and omits some. V and J calls and clone size follow that table, whereas D and trimming were derived from the DNA. The sample contains around 100,000 clones, 86% of which appear only once. The CDR3 totals 11 residues. Germline V CDR1 and CDR2: GTSNPN, SVGIG (reference sequence). Deletions cut 5 bases from V and 4 bases from J, with 6 bases between. This TCR came from a middle-aged man with acute or convalescent COVID-19. V usage is TRBV30 and J usage is TRBJ1-3; D uncertain. Input material: peripheral blood. CDR3 residues: CAWGSGNTIYF. The CDR3 DNA sequence: TGTGCCTGGGGCTCGGGAAACACCATATATTTT. Variable domain in full (rest from reference TRBV30 and TRBJ1-3): SQTIHQWPATLVQPVGSPLSLECTVEGTSNPNLYWYRQAAGRGLQLLFYSVGIGQISSEVPQNLSASRPQDRQFILSSKKLLLSDSGFYLCAWGSGNTIYFGEGSWLTVV.